These T cell receptor beta chains were read from a single sample in a study of blood T cell repertoires in COVID-19. TCRdb's copy holds only in-frame clones and misses some; the assay was immunoSEQ multiplex PCR. The sample contains approximately 240,000 clones, roughly 80% of which appear only once. Sequencing input: peripheral blood. The receptor set was obtained from a woman aged 55-69 years with acute or convalescent COVID-19. Each CDR3 is given with its conserved first and last residue. The D gene is left open where the match is weak. Clone size is shown for a subset of rows, as once, few, many or a class of expanded clone.

D gene | J gene | V gene | clone size | CDR3 protein | CDR3 DNA
TRBD1 | TRBJ1-1 | TRBV10-1 | NA | CASSESRGQLNTEAFF | TGCGCCAGCAGTGAGTCGAGGGGACAGTTGAACACTGAAGCTTTCTTT
TRBD1 | TRBJ2-2 | TRBV14 | NA | CASRGNHGQGQKENTGELFF | TGTGCCAGCAGAGGCAATCATGGACAGGGGCAAAAGGAGAACACCGGGGAGCTGTTTTTT
NA | TRBJ2-3 | TRBV5-4 | NA | CASSFEGRNTDTQYF | TGTGCCAGCAGCTTCGAAGGCAGGAACACAGATACGCAGTATTTT
NA | TRBJ1-2 | TRBV13 | NA | CASSLRVTGGYTF | TGTGCCAGCAGCTTACGGGTAACTGGTGGCTACACCTTC
NA | TRBJ2-7 | TRBV9 | NA | CASSRPESSYEQYF | TGTGCCAGCAGTCGCCCCGAGAGCTCCTACGAGCAGTACTTC
NA | TRBJ1-4 | TRBV5-1 | NA | CASSSLGHRIEKLFF | TGCGCCAGCAGCTCCCTGGGGCACCGAATAGAAAAACTGTTTTTT
NA | TRBJ1-1 | TRBV18 | few | CASYTGGAEAFF | TGTGCCAGCTACACGGGAGGGGCTGAAGCTTTCTTT
NA | TRBJ1-1 | TRBV21-1 | few | CASSKRVRKEAFF | TGTGCCAGCAGCAAGAGAGTCAGGAAAGAAGCTTTCTTT
NA | TRBJ1-2 | TRBV9 | few | CASSVGYDSNGYTF | TGTGCCAGCAGCGTAGGCTACGACTCAAATGGCTACACCTTC
NA | TRBJ1-1 | TRBV5-1 | NA | CASSLTGLGMNTEAFF | TGCGCCAGCAGCTTGACAGGGCTAGGGATGAACACTGAAGCTTTCTTT
TRBD1 | TRBJ2-4 | TRBV15 | few | CATSTTGGVKNIQYF | TGTGCCACCAGCACAACAGGGGGCGTCAAAAACATTCAGTACTTC
NA | TRBJ1-1 | TRBV30 | NA | CAWSISGEAFF | TGTGCCTGGAGTATATCGGGGGAAGCTTTCTTT
TRBD1 | TRBJ1-2 | TRBV27 | NA | CASILPGQGYSCNYGYTF | TGTGCCAGCATTTTACCGGGACAGGGCTATTCATGTAACTATGGCTACACCTTC
TRBD1 | TRBJ2-5 | TRBV5-6 | NA | CASSSLNWDRGLETQYF | TGTGCCAGCAGCTCCCTTAATTGGGACAGGGGGCTGGAGACCCAGTACTTC
TRBD1 | TRBJ2-7 | TRBV7-2 | NA | CASRQDRGSYEQYF | TGTGCCAGCAGACAGGACAGGGGTTCGTACGAGCAGTACTTC
NA | TRBJ2-1 | TRBV7-6 | once | CASSLEDSYNEQFF | TGTGCCAGCAGCTTAGAAGACAGTTACAATGAGCAGTTCTTC
TRBD1 | TRBJ1-1 | TRBV4-2 | NA | CASSQDSTGGPLKAFF | TGTGCCAGCAGCCAAGATTCCACAGGGGGGCCCTTGAAAGCTTTCTTT
TRBD1 | TRBJ2-7 | TRBV5-4 | NA | CASSVGGQRSSYEQYF | TGTGCCAGCAGCGTTGGGGGACAGCGAAGCTCCTACGAGCAGTACTTC
NA | TRBJ2-7 | TRBV4-2 | NA | CASSQGERQAYEQYF | TGTGCCAGCAGCCAAGGGGAGAGACAAGCCTACGAGCAGTACTTC
TRBD2 | TRBJ2-5 | TRBV5-1 | NA | CASSLAGGLAEETQYF | TGCGCCAGCAGCTTGGCGGGAGGACTAGCGGAAGAGACCCAGTACTTC
TRBD1 | TRBJ1-6 | TRBV3-1/TRBV3-2 | NA | CASSQDLARGHSSYNSPLHF | TGTGCCAGCAGCCAAGACCTCGCCAGGGGGCACAGCTCCTATAATTCACCCCTCCACTTT
NA | TRBJ2-7 | TRBV2 | NA | CASRRALLGEQYF | TGTGCCAGCAGGAGGGCATTGTTGGGTGAGCAGTACTTC
TRBD2 | TRBJ2-1 | TRBV3-1/TRBV3-2 | few | CARSQRVAGGNNEQFF | TGTGCCAGGTCCCAGCGTGTAGCGGGGGGGAATAATGAGCAGTTCTTC
NA | TRBJ1-6 | TRBV18 | NA | CASSPRGGSYNSPLHF | TGTGCCAGCTCACCCCGTGGCGGCTCCTATAATTCACCCCTCCACTTT
NA | TRBJ1-3 | TRBV14 | NA | CASSQGPGNTIYF | TGTGCCAGCAGCCAAGGTCCAGGAAACACCATATATTTT
NA | TRBJ1-3 | TRBV5-6 | NA | CASSLGTKTGNTIYF | TGTGCCAGCAGCTTAGGGACAAAGACTGGAAACACCATATATTTT
NA | TRBJ2-7 | TRBV3-1/TRBV3-2 | few | CASSQDVASGSYEQYF | TGTGCCAGCAGCCAAGATGTGGCCAGCGGAAGCTACGAGCAGTACTTC
NA | TRBJ2-2 | TRBV27 | NA | CASSAIDRSGELFF | TGTGCCAGCAGTGCCATAGACAGGTCCGGGGAGCTGTTTTTT
NA | TRBJ2-5 | TRBV9 | few | CASSVVGGGAETQYF | TGTGCCAGCAGCGTAGTCGGGGGAGGAGCAGAGACCCAGTACTTC
NA | TRBJ1-2 | TRBV4-1 | NA | CASSQSPQGWSGYTF | TGCGCCAGCAGCCAATCACCACAGGGATGGAGTGGCTACACCTTC
NA | TRBJ1-2 | TRBV12-3/TRBV12-4 | NA | CASSPDRSYGYTF | TGTGCCAGCAGTCCCGACAGGTCCTATGGCTACACCTTC
NA | TRBJ2-7 | TRBV7-9 | NA | CASSLAGDRAHEQYF | TGTGCCAGCAGCTTAGCGGGTGACAGAGCTCACGAGCAGTACTTC
TRBD1 | TRBJ2-7 | TRBV5-6 | NA | CASSRGTGAHYEQYF | TGTGCCAGCAGCCGAGGGACAGGGGCGCACTACGAGCAGTACTTC
TRBD1 | TRBJ1-1 | TRBV2 | NA | CASSWTDRSLTEAFF | TGTGCCAGCAGTTGGACGGACAGGTCGCTCACTGAAGCTTTCTTT
TRBD2 | TRBJ2-7 | TRBV20-1 | NA | CSASPSGGARSDEQYF | TGCAGTGCTAGTCCGAGCGGGGGGGCCCGATCGGACGAGCAGTACTTC
TRBD2 | TRBJ2-7 | TRBV18 | NA | CASSLLGLAGGSEQYF | TGTGCCAGCTCACTACTCGGACTAGCGGGGGGGAGCGAGCAGTACTTC
TRBD1 | TRBJ1-2 | TRBV7-9 | once | CASSRDRDGYTF | TGTGCCAGCAGTAGGGACAGGGACGGCTACACCTTC
NA | TRBJ1-2 | TRBV30 | NA | CAWSLPNRGYTF | TGTGCCTGGAGTCTACCCAACCGGGGCTACACCTTC
NA | TRBJ1-3 | TRBV4-1 | NA | CASSQRRVNGNTIYF | TGCGCCAGCAGCCAACGGAGGGTGAACGGGAACACCATATATTTT
NA | TRBJ2-2 | TRBV5-1 | once | CASSSRPSTGELFF | TGCGCCAGCAGCTCTAGACCGAGCACCGGGGAGCTGTTTTTT
TRBD2 | TRBJ2-2 | TRBV19 | NA | CASSISSGAGELFF | TGTGCCAGTAGTATCTCTAGCGGGGCCGGGGAGCTGTTTTTT
TRBD2 | TRBJ2-7 | TRBV19 | NA | CASSPGLAAGEQYF | TGTGCCAGTAGCCCGGGACTAGCTGCGGGGGAGCAGTACTTC
TRBD1 | TRBJ1-4 | TRBV5-1 | NA | CASSLGQGEGEKLFF | TGCGCCAGCAGCTTGGGACAGGGAGAAGGTGAAAAACTGTTTTTT
NA | TRBJ2-1 | TRBV18 | NA | CASSLTLGVYEQFF | TGTGCCAGCTCATTGACCCTAGGGGTGTATGAGCAGTTCTTC
TRBD1 | TRBJ1-6 | TRBV19 | NA | CASATGDYNSPLHF | TGTGCCAGTGCGACAGGGGACTATAATTCACCCCTCCACTTT
NA | TRBJ1-5 | TRBV6-5 | NA | CASSYGRAQPQHF | TGTGCCAGCAGTTATGGCAGGGCTCAGCCCCAGCATTTT
NA | TRBJ2-5 | TRBV5-3 | NA | CARSRETQYF | TGTGCCAGAAGCCGAGAGACCCAGTACTTC
NA | TRBJ2-2 | TRBV12-3/TRBV12-4 | NA | CASSPNTGELFF | TGTGCCAGCAGCCCTAACACCGGGGAGCTGTTTTTT
NA | TRBJ1-2 | TRBV20-1 | NA | CSASSSARRYGYTF | TGCAGTGCTAGTAGCTCCGCCCGGAGGTATGGCTACACCTTC
TRBD1 | TRBJ1-6 | TRBV12-5 | NA | CASGRDRNSPLHF | TGTGCTAGTGGGCGGGACAGAAATTCACCCCTCCACTTT
NA | TRBJ1-6 | TRBV6-1 | NA | CASSARGLETSSYNSPLHF | TGTGCCAGCAGTGCCCGGGGCCTTGAGACTAGCTCCTATAATTCACCCCTCCACTTT
TRBD2 | TRBJ2-2 | TRBV9 | once | CASSAPTTSVDRNTGELFF | TGTGCCAGCAGCGCCCCCACGACTAGCGTTGATCGGAACACCGGGGAGCTGTTTTTT
NA | TRBJ1-1 | TRBV11-2 | NA | CASSLAGQRAFF | TGTGCCAGCAGCTTAGCAGGACAACGGGCTTTCTTT
NA | TRBJ1-2 | TRBV7-7 | NA | CASSQEDGLGYTF | TGTGCTAGCAGCCAGGAAGACGGACTGGGGTACACCTTC
NA | TRBJ1-2 | TRBV6-5 | NA | CASSYGQLYGYTF | TGTGCCAGCAGTTACGGGCAGCTCTATGGCTACACCTTC
NA | TRBJ2-1 | TRBV4-3 | NA | CASSQALATYNEQFF | TGCGCCAGCAGCCAAGCGTTAGCGACCTACAATGAGCAGTTCTTC